This TCR beta chain was retrieved from a study of shared clonotypes between healthy human individuals. The study, taken as a whole, reports: Though the depth was large, rarefaction showed that sorted-subset sequencing was incomplete.

Profiled with immunoSEQ multiplex PCR; TCRdb holds only in-frame clones, not every one. Among about 1.1 million clones listed, 78% were seen once. Note on this clone: The target antigen is unknown.

Germline CDR1 GTSNPN, CDR2 SVGIG (reference sequence). V was clipped by 2 bases and J by 5 bases, with 13 bases between them. This CDR3 has 13 amino acids. This sequence was found in a man younger than 35 in good health. Some clones in this sample may be carry-over from other donors' samples. The genes are TRBV30 and TRBJ2-7; D may be TRBD1 or TRBD2 (5 bases each). Sequenced material: memory CD4+ T cells from PBMCs. Specified subset: CD45RA-negative fraction. CDR3 region: CAWSLGALNEQYF. The CDR3 DNA sequence: TGTGCCTGGAGTCTCGGGGCTTTGAACGAGCAGTACTTC.